This record looks at one T cell receptor (beta chain) sequence and its context. Its antigen is not identified. The CDR3 totals 15 residues. The V end lost 2 bases, the J end lost 1 base, and 12 bases lay between the germline ends. Germline V gives CDR1 SGHRS, CDR2 YFSETQ. These data originate in a study of T cell responses to AZD1222 COVID-19 vaccine. General study points: The donor group comprised mostly white British people and more females; the analysis possibly underestimated clonal diversity. Baseline testing showed seropositivity in only a handful of AZD1222 recipients.

Using immunoSEQ multiplex PCR, the repertoire was profiled, and TCRdb retains in-frame clones only, with some absent. Of about 98,000 clones in the sample, 70% to 90% are singletons; the top ten hold around 5.8%. The clonotype was recovered from an adult in good health. The source material was peripheral blood, sampled on day 0 of AZD1222 vaccination. The chain combines TRBV5-1 with TRBJ1-2; possibly TRBD1 for D (5 bases). As DNA, the CDR3 is TGCGCCAGCAGCTTCTCGGGGGTCATTAACTATGGCTACACCTTC. Protein product: CASSFSGVINYGYTF.